The clone carrying this T cell receptor (beta chain) has a handful of counts. Its antigen is as yet unknown. V lost 4 bases and J lost 7, with 7 bases in between. Per germline, CDR1 MGHRA and CDR2 YSYEKL. The CDR3 totals 12 residues. This entry comes from a study of beta chain features in type 1 diabetes. Investigators reverse transcribed all isolated RNA, so they sequenced expressed TCRB transcripts. Sequencing used immunoSEQ multiplex PCR; TCRdb keeps in-frame clones, though not all of them. Found here are hundreds of thousands of clones, 13% of them singletons; the top ten hold 0.02% to 0.025%. Broader study findings: Fewer insertions but more deletions were seen at VDJ junctions in type 1 diabetes patients. In the patient group, naive, central memory and Treg TCRB repertoires seemed more alike than in the healthy donor group. Across all four CD4+ subsets, people with type 1 diabetes showed modestly shorter TCRB CDR3s.

Sample: naive CD4+ T cells from blood. The chain joins TRBV4-1 to TRBJ1-4; D might be TRBD1 (5 bases). This clonotype was obtained from a man aged 18 to 29 with type 1 diabetes. CDR3 bases: TGCGCCAGCAGCCTCCAGGGTGAAAAACTGTTTTTT. As protein: CASSLQGEKLFF.